What follows describes a single TCR beta chain. These data originate in a study of shared clonotypes between healthy human individuals. The CDR3 covers 15 residues. Naive-designated CD8 cells lacked CD45RO, were positively enriched for CCR7, and omitted terminally differentiated effector memory CD45RA+ cells. Caucasian adults residing in Nashville, Tennessee made up all the donors. Generated by immunoSEQ multiplex PCR, the TCRdb table keeps only in-frame clones and is missing some. Of millions of clones listed, 85% to 95% are singletons. Sample: naive CD8+ T cells sorted from blood. The TCR was taken from a young man in good health. This chain uses TRBV12-1 with TRBJ2-7; TRBD2 is the table's D call and was not checked against the DNA. TRBV12-1 is listed as a pseudogene. Here the CDR3 reads CARRSGRAEAREQYF. CDR3 nucleotide sequence: TGTGCCAGAAGAAGCGGGAGGGCCGAGGCTCGCGAGCAGTACTTC.